The entry below describes one TCR beta chain. Its antigen remains unknown. This sample is part of a study of T cell responses to AZD1222 COVID-19 vaccine. About the study: Samples with a second dose at about 4 or about 12 weeks were pooled together.

Trimming took 3 bases from V and 10 from J; bases not matched to a gene: 8. CDR3 length: 13 amino acids. TCRdb keeps only in-frame clones here, not all; method: immunoSEQ multiplex PCR. The sample includes about 92,000 clones, roughly 90% of them seen just once. Whole-study findings and limits: Clonal diversity was possibly underestimated, and the donors were mostly white British, with more females. The number of AZD1222 recipients seropositive at baseline was only 5 to 7.

The origin of this receptor is an adult in good health. Material: peripheral blood, obtained on day 0 of AZD1222 vaccination. The V and J genes are TRBV12-3 or TRBV12-4 and TRBJ1-1; 7 nucleotides agree with TRBD1. CDR3 sequence reads: CASSFGRGSGAFF. The CDR3 nucleotides are TGTGCCAGCAGTTTTGGCAGGGGGAGTGGAGCTTTCTTT.